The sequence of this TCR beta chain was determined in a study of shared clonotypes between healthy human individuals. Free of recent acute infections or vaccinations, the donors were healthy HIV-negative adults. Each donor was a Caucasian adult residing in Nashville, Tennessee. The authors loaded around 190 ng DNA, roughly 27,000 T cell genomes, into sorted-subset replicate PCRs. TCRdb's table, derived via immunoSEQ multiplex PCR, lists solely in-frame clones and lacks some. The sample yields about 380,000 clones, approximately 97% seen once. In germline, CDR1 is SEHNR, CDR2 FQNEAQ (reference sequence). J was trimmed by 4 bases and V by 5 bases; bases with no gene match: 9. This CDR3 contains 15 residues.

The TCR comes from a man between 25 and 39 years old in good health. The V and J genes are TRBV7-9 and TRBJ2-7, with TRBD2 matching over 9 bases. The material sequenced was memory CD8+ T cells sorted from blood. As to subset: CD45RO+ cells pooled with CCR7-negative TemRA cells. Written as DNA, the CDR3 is TGTGCCAGCAGCCCAAGCGGGAGGATAGGTTACGAGCAGTACTTC. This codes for CASSPSGRIGYEQYF.